This T cell receptor beta chain was profiled in a study of blood T cell repertoires in COVID-19. In the study overall: Specimens from acute and convalescent COVID-19 originated in the United States, Italy and Spain. T cells, B-cell-depleted T cells, or PBMCs provided the cDNA or gDNA that served as material.

In the study's own analysis: Estimation of nucleated cell counts relied on the amplification of reference gene primers. Using immunoSEQ multiplex PCR, the repertoire was profiled, and TCRdb retains in-frame clones only, with some absent. V and J calls and clone size come straight from that table; D and trimming were deduced from the DNA. The table lists under 200,000 clones, about 74% of them singletons. This CDR3 region has 15 residues. Germline CDR1 reads MNHNY; CDR2 reads SVGAGI (reference sequence). The germline V and J ends were trimmed by 7 bases and 1 base, with 16 bases remaining between them.

Sequencing was carried out using peripheral blood. The V call is TRBV6-6, the J call TRBJ1-1; D gene uncertain. This receptor was taken from a woman of 80 years or more with acute or convalescent COVID-19. The CDR3, as DNA: TGTGCCAGCACCTCCCCCCTCGGAGGGAACACTGAAGCTTTCTTT. It translates to CASTSPLGGNTEAFF.